A selection of T cell receptor beta chains follows, all from one sample in a study of T cell responses to AZD1222 COVID-19 vaccine. The table came from immunoSEQ multiplex PCR; TCRdb's copy has only in-frame clones and leaves some out. In the table there are around 99,000 clones, about 88% of which are singletons. Sequenced here: peripheral blood, sampled on day 0 of AZD1222 vaccination. The source is an adult in good health. CDR3s include the opening cysteine and the closing phenylalanine or tryptophan. The order of the fields is J gene, V gene, D gene, CDR3 protein. D genes are given only for firm matches.

>TRBJ2-1|TRBV9|TRBD2
CASSVGPSGRAFESEQFF
>TRBJ2-2|TRBV2|-
CAISPGPRSGELFF
>TRBJ2-7|TRBV5-1|-
CASSPRGDRAEQYF
>TRBJ2-7|TRBV7-2|-
CASSLGHGQYF
>TRBJ1-4|TRBV25-1|-
CASSVLGTVEKLFF
>TRBJ1-5|TRBV19|-
CASSIRTEGPQHF
>TRBJ2-7|TRBV5-5|TRBD1
CASSNGQGPYEQYF
>TRBJ1-2|TRBV11-3|-
CASSANSGTERGNGYTF
>TRBJ1-2|TRBV7-9|-
CASSLVPGQDYGYTF
>TRBJ1-2|TRBV18|-
CASSRGTLTNYGYTF
>TRBJ1-5|TRBV15|-
CATSFPKGGGYSNQPQHF
>TRBJ1-2|TRBV10-3|-
CATDHTVAGSGYTF
>TRBJ1-4|TRBV5-1|-
CASSLMTDLNEKLFF
>TRBJ1-1|TRBV30|-
CAWSRGDTEAFF
>TRBJ1-1|TRBV6-5|-
CATTRGDTEAFF
>TRBJ1-2|TRBV29-1|-
CSVDHSRTGGTLDGYTF
>TRBJ1-2|TRBV24-1|-
CATSQGGIHGYTF
>TRBJ1-3|TRBV6-5|-
CASSSLGGGGNTIYF
>TRBJ1-3|TRBV2|-
CASREEKHVSGNTIYF
>TRBJ2-1|TRBV5-1|TRBD2
CASSLGLAAYNEQFF
>TRBJ2-5|TRBV2|-
CASRDTAQETQYF
>TRBJ1-6|TRBV11-2|-
CASSLVRGPLGSPLHF
>TRBJ1-5|TRBV6-6|TRBD1
CASLDRALHSNQPQHF
>TRBJ2-7|TRBV5-5|TRBD2
CASSLVGGFSYEQYF
>TRBJ2-2|TRBV11-1|TRBD2
CASSDGDLAGTGELFF
>TRBJ1-6|TRBV7-9|-
CASTYGGINSPLHF
>TRBJ1-4|TRBV6-2/TRBV6-3|-
CASSRRLTNEKLFF
>TRBJ1-1|TRBV6-5|-
CASRRFQNTEAFF
>TRBJ1-5|TRBV4-2|-
CASSQGASLEQPQHF
>TRBJ2-6|TRBV5-4|-
CASSGRQGTSGANVLTF
>TRBJ1-1|TRBV5-6|-
CASSTGAVNTEAFF
>TRBJ1-2|TRBV7-2|TRBD1
CASSRDTGARGYTF
>TRBJ1-1|TRBV3-1/TRBV3-2|-
CASSQYRENTEAFF
>TRBJ1-1|TRBV6-4|-
CASSSTGTTEAFF
>TRBJ2-5|TRBV7-6|TRBD2
CASSPLAGGIETQYF
>TRBJ2-1|TRBV27|-
CASSSLRYNEQFF
>TRBJ1-5|TRBV5-6|TRBD1
CASSTTGANQPQHF
>TRBJ2-1|TRBV7-2|TRBD2
CASSLMGTIREQFF
>TRBJ1-1|TRBV11-3|-
CASSSSERTEAFF
>TRBJ1-3|TRBV30|-
CAWTELRGRNTIYF
>TRBJ1-2|TRBV6-1|-
CASSEMVWMGANYGYTF
>TRBJ2-5|TRBV15|-
CATSKAPLAAQETQYF
>TRBJ2-2|TRBV20-1|TRBD2
CSAGGGGELFF
>TRBJ2-2|TRBV28|-
CASSLSVPGELFF
>TRBJ1-2|TRBV3-1/TRBV3-2|TRBD1
CASRGTGPNRNYGYTF
>TRBJ2-1|TRBV15|TRBD2
CATSRDPLNRLAGVRGNEQFF
>TRBJ1-2|TRBV9|-
CASSVRDYGYTF
>TRBJ1-1|TRBV6-5|TRBD1
CASSTGQGSTEAFF
>TRBJ2-7|TRBV4-2|-
CASSQDRRVGNYEQYF
>TRBJ2-2|TRBV2|-
CASGGDRGSTGELFF